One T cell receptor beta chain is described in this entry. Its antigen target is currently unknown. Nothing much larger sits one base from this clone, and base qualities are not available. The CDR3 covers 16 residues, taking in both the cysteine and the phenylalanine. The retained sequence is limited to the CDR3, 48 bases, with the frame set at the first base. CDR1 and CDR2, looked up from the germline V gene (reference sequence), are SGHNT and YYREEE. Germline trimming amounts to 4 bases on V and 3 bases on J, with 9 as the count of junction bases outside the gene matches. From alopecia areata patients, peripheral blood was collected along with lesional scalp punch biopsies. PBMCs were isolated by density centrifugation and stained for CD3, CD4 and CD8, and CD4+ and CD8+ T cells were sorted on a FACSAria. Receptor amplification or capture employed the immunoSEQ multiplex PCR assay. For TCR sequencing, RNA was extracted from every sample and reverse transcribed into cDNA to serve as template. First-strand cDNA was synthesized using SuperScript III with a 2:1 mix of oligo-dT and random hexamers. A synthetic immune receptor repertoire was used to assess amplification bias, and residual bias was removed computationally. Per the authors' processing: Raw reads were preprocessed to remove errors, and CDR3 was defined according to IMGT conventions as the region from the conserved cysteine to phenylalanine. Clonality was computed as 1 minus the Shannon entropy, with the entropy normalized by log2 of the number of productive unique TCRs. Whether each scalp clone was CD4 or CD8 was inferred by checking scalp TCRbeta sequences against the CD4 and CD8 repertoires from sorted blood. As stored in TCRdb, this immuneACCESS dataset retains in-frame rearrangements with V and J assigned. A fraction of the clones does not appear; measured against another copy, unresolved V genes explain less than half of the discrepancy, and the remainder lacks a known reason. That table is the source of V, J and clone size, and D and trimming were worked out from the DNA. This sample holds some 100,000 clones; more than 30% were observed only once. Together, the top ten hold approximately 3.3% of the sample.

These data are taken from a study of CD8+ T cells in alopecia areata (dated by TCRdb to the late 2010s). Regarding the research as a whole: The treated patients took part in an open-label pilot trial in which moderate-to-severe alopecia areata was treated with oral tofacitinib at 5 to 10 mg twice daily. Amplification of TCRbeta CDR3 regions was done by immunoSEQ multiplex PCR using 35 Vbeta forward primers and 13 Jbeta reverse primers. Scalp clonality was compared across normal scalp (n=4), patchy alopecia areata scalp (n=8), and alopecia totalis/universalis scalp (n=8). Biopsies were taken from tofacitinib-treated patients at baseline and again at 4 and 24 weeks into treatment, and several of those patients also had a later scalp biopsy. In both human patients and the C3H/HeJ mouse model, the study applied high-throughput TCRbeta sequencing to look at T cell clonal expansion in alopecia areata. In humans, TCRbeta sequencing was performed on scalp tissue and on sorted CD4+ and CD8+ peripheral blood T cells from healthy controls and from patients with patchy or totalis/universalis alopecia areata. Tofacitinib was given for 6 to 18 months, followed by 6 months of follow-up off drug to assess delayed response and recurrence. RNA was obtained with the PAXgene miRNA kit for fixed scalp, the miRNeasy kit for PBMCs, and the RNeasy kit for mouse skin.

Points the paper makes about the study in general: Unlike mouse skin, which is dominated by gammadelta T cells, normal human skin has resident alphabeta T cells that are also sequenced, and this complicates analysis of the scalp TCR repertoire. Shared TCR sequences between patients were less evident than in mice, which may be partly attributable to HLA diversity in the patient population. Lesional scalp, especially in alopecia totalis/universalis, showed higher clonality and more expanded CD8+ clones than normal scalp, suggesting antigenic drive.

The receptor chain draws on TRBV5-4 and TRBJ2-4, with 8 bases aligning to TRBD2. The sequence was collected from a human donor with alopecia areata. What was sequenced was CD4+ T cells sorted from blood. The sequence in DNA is TGTGCCAGCAGCCTTAGCCGGGCGGGGGGCAAAAACATTCAGTACTTC. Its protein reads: CASSLSRAGGKNIQYF.